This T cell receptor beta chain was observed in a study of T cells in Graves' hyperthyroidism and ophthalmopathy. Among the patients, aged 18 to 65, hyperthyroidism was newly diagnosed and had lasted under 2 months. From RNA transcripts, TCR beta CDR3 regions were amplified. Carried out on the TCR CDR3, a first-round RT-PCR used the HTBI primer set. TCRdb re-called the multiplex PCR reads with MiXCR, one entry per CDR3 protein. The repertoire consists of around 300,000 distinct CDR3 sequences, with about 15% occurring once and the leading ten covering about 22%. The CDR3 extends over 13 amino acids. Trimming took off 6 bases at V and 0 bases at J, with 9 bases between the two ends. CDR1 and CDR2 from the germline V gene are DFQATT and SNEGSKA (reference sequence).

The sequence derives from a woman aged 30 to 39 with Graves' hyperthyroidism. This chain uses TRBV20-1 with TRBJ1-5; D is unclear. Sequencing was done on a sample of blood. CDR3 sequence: CSAVRYSNQPQHF. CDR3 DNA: TGCAGTGCAGTCCGTTATAGCAATCAGCCCCAGCATTTT.